What follows are 14 T cell receptor beta chains derived from one specimen sequenced in a study of cytomegalovirus exposure and HLA in healthy donors. Primers for the PCR totalled 60 Vbeta and 13 Jbeta. Only in-frame clones appear in the TCRdb table, and some are missing; sequencing was by immunoSEQ multiplex PCR. Among over 90,000 clones listed, approximately 72% were seen once. Material for sequencing was PBMCs. These receptor sequences come from a female donor in good health and CMV-seropositive.

This clone was seen a single time. The rearrangement joins TRBV6-5 to TRBJ2-1, with D perhaps TRBD2 (6 bases). Germline loops: CDR1 MNHEY, CDR2 SVGAGI. The CDR3 has 13 residues. V was clipped by 2 bases and J by 8 bases, with 10 bases between them. The CDR3 DNA follows: TGTGCCAGCAGTTACAAACGGAGGGATGAGCAGTTCTTC. Protein: CASSYKRRDEQFF.

The chain carries TRBV28 and TRBJ1-1; maybe TRBD1 (5 bases). The germline V and J ends were trimmed by 10 bases and 0 bases, with 18 bases remaining between them. The CDR3 contains 15 residues. CDR1 and CDR2 from the germline V gene are MDHEN and SYDVKM. The CDR3 reads CAISPVTGMNTEAFF. DNA of the CDR3: TGTGCCATATCACCCGTCACAGGCATGAACACTGAAGCTTTCTTT.

The chain carries TRBV7-2 and TRBJ1-1; D remains ambiguous. The V end was cut by 1 base, the J end by 4 bases, with 7 bases between. The length of the CDR3 is 13 residues. Germline V gives CDR1 SGHTA, CDR2 FQGNSA. The CDR3 is CASSLGRVTEAFF. Here the CDR3 DNA reads TGTGCCAGCAGCTTAGGGCGGGTCACTGAAGCTTTCTTT.

The V gene is TRBV7-9, the J gene TRBJ2-7; TRBD2 might be the D (5 bases). Trimming removed 3 bases from V and 2 bases from J, with 8 bases in between. CDR3 length: 13 amino acids. From germline, CDR1 is SEHNR and CDR2 FQNEAQ (reference sequence). The CDR3 is CASSFGIAYEQYF. The CDR3 coding sequence is TGTGCCAGCAGCTTCGGGATAGCCTACGAGCAGTACTTC.

This clone has only a few counts. V gene TRBV7-3 combines with J gene TRBJ2-1; D perhaps matches TRBD2 (6 bases). Germline assignment: CDR1 SGHTA and CDR2 FQGTGA. The V and J ends lost 4 bases and 4 bases respectively, with 14 bases between them. The CDR3 contains 15 residues. The DNA for the CDR3 is TGTGCCAGCAGCTCCCCCGGGACTGGATACAATGAGCAGTTCTTC. Its translation is CASSSPGTGYNEQFF. Full variable domain (rest looked up from reference TRBV7-3 and TRBJ2-1): GAGVSQTPSNKVTEKGKYVELRCDPISGHTALYWYRQSLGQGPEFLIYFQGTGAADDSGLPNDRFFAVRPEGSVSTLKIQRTERGDSAVYLCASSSPGTGYNEQFFGPGTRLTVL.

This chain uses TRBV6-5 with TRBJ2-5; perhaps TRBD2 as D (6 bases). V lost 8 bases, J lost 3 bases, and 13 bases lay in between. The length of the CDR3 is 13 residues. Germline lookup yields CDR1 MNHEY and CDR2 SVGAGI. CDR3 region: CASRGDSEETQYF. CDR3 DNA sequence: TGTGCCAGCCGTGGGGACTCAGAAGAGACCCAGTACTTC.

This sequence joins TRBV25-1 and TRBJ2-1, with D possibly matching TRBD2 (5 bases). The CDR3 has 16 amino acids. V was shortened by 6 bases and J by 0 bases, with 15 bases between the two germline ends. Germline V gene lookup returns CDR1 MGHDK and CDR2 SYGVNS. CDR3 in amino acids: CASSDGSALSYNEQFF. In nucleotides, the CDR3 is TGTGCCAGCAGCGATGGTAGCGCCCTCTCCTACAATGAGCAGTTCTTC.

This chain links TRBV5-1 with TRBJ2-5; 12 nucleotides align to TRBD1. Per the germline V gene, CDR1 is SGHRS and CDR2 is YFSETQ. This CDR3 spans 16 amino acids. V was pared by 4 bases and J by 0 bases, with 4 bases of the junction left unmatched. The CDR3 protein is CASSGGTGGYQETQYF. CDR3 bases: TGCGCCAGCAGCGGGGGGACAGGGGGCTACCAAGAGACCCAGTACTTC.

The count of this clone is one. This chain links TRBV5-1 with TRBJ1-5, with TRBD1 as a possible D gene (5 bases). In germline, CDR1 is SGHRS, CDR2 YFSETQ. CDR3 length: 15 residues. Deletions cut 4 bases from V and 1 base from J, with 12 bases between. The CDR3 DNA reads as TGCGCCAGCAGCAGCGGGACGGCAAGCAATCAGCCCCAGCATTTT. It translates to CASSSGTASNQPQHF.

In its sample, this clone was seen once. The chain has TRBV18 and TRBJ1-3; tentative D call: TRBD1 (5 bases). Germline lookup yields CDR1 KGHSH and CDR2 LQKENI. Trimming stripped 2 bases from V and 5 bases from J, with 13 bases between. This CDR3 has 15 amino acids. The CDR3 is CASSPETEARNTIYF. The CDR3 nucleotides read TGTGCCAGCTCACCAGAGACAGAAGCTCGAAACACCATATATTTT.

CDR3 DNA sequence: TGTGCTAGTGCTTTCAGCGGAGGTGAGCAGTTCTTC. It codes for CASAFSGGEQFF. The chain uses TRBV12-5 and TRBJ2-1, with D perhaps matching TRBD2 (5 bases). Trimming left V 7 bases short and J 9 bases short, with 13 bases between. CDR3 length: 12 residues. CDR1 LGHNT and CDR2 FRNRAP come from the germline V gene.

This clone was detected only a few times. The chain is built from TRBV11-3 and TRBJ2-5; D is ambiguous. The germline gives CDR1 SGHNT, CDR2 YENEEA. Trimming stripped 3 bases from V and 1 base from J, with 6 bases between. CDR3 length: 13 residues. The CDR3 DNA sequence: TGTGCCAGCAGCTTGGCTTTCCAAGAGACCCAGTACTTC. This encodes CASSLAFQETQYF. The whole variable domain, filled in from reference TRBV11-3 and TRBJ2-5, reads EAGVVQSPRYKIIEKKQPVAFWCNPISGHNTLYWYLQNLGQGPELLIRYENEEAVDDSQLPKDRFSAERLKGVDSTLKIQPAELGDSAVYLCASSLAFQETQYFGPGTRLLVL.

The V gene is TRBV9, the J gene TRBJ2-7; 12 bases are a match to TRBD2. This CDR3 spans 16 amino acids. V lost 6 bases to trimming and J lost 5 bases; unmatched junction nucleotides: 12. The germline V gene has CDR1 SGDLS and CDR2 YYNGEE. The DNA of the CDR3 is TGTGCCAGCACCCGGGCGACTAGCGGGAGTTTACACGAGCAGTACTTC. It translates to CASTRATSGSLHEQYF.

This clone has only a few counts. The chain combines TRBV5-1 with TRBJ2-1; 13 nucleotides align to TRBD2. V trimming: 1 base; J trimming: 5 bases; junction bases outside the gene matches: 3. The CDR3 runs to 16 residues. Germline-derived CDR1 and CDR2 are SGHRS and YFSETQ. The CDR3: CASSLSGTSGNNEQFF. In DNA, the CDR3 is TGCGCCAGCAGCTTGTCTGGGACTAGCGGGAACAATGAGCAGTTCTTC.